This T cell receptor beta chain was sequenced for a study of T cell responses to AZD1222 COVID-19 vaccine. Study results and caveats: The study found vaccine-associated CD4 TCRs spanning spike, dominant at 160-218 and 743-854.

This CDR3 contains 15 residues. Germline CDR1 reads SGHNT; CDR2 reads YYREEE (reference sequence). J gave up 2 bases and V 2 bases, and 3 bases lay outside the gene matches. A remark on this clone: What it recognizes is unknown.

Profiled with immunoSEQ multiplex PCR; TCRdb holds only in-frame clones, not every one. The sample includes around 130,000 clones, approximately 85% of them seen just once. The genes are TRBV5-4 and TRBJ1-5; 8 bases line up with TRBD1. This TCR was recovered from an adult in good health. The sequencing used peripheral blood, collected on day 0 of AZD1222 vaccination. CDR3: CASSLQGGGNQPQHF. CDR3 bases: TGTGCCAGCAGCTTACAGGGGGGGGGCAATCAGCCCCAGCATTTT.